The 29 T cell receptor beta chains listed next were all sequenced from one sample in a study of blood T cell repertoires in COVID-19. Using immunoSEQ multiplex PCR, the repertoire was profiled, and TCRdb retains in-frame clones only, with some absent. Of around 240,000 clones in the sample, about 79% are singletons; the top ten hold approximately 1.3%. Sequencing input: peripheral blood. The source is a woman aged 40-49 years who had recovered from COVID-19.

The chain employs TRBV5-6 and TRBJ1-1; D perhaps matches TRBD1 (6 bases). Trimming removed 0 bases from V and 10 bases from J, with 7 bases in between. Germline CDR1 is SGHDT and CDR2 is YYEEEE. The CDR3 extends over 11 amino acids. The chain's CDR3 is CASSLGDIAFF. The CDR3 bases are TGTGCCAGCAGCTTGGGGGACATAGCTTTCTTT.

The rearrangement links TRBV10-3 to TRBJ1-6; the D gene is possibly TRBD1 (5 bases). There are 13 residues in the CDR3. Trimming took 6 bases from V and 6 from J, leaving 9 bases between them. From germline, CDR1 is ENHRY and CDR2 SYGVKD. CDR3 in amino acids: CAIRQDLNSPLHF. The CDR3, as DNA: TGTGCCATCAGACAGGACCTTAATTCACCCCTCCACTTT.

This rearrangement joins TRBV6-2 or TRBV6-3 to TRBJ1-6; TRBD1 is a possible D gene (5 bases). The CDR3 contains 16 residues. Germline CDR1 is MNHEY and CDR2 is SVGEGT. Trimming removed 2 bases at V and 5 bases at J, with 13 bases between. CDR3 residues: CASSYDRRKNNSPLHF. The DNA of the CDR3 is TGTGCCAGCAGTTACGACAGAAGGAAGAATAATTCACCCCTCCACTTT.

This clone has a single count. The J gene is TRBJ1-1, the V gene TRBV6-2 or TRBV6-3, with D uncertain. The V end was cut by 5 bases, the J end by 8 bases, with 12 bases between. The V gene's germline CDR1 is MNHEY and CDR2 SVGEGT. The CDR3 is 12 amino acids. The CDR3 protein is CASSVAAGEAFF. The DNA for the CDR3 is TGTGCCAGCAGTGTGGCCGCGGGGGAAGCTTTCTTT.

V and J are TRBV5-8 and TRBJ2-7; unclear D gene. The germline V gene has CDR1 SGHTS and CDR2 YDEGEE. Trimming removed 2 bases from V and 3 bases from J, with 3 bases in between. The CDR3 totals 11 residues. CDR3 region: CASSFLYEQYF. The CDR3 region has the DNA TGTGCCAGCAGCTTCCTCTACGAGCAGTACTTC.

The chain couples TRBV5-1 to TRBJ2-7; TRBD1 matches 7 bases. With V trimmed by 1 base and J by 0 bases, 13 bases remained unmatched. The length of the CDR3 is 18 residues. Per the germline V gene, CDR1 is SGHRS and CDR2 is YFSETQ. CDR3 residues: CASSLWGNVGTVSYEQYF. The CDR3 DNA follows: TGCGCCAGCAGCTTGTGGGGCAACGTCGGGACAGTCTCCTACGAGCAGTACTTC.

The gene calls are TRBV19 and TRBJ1-2; D ambiguous. Germline-derived CDR1 and CDR2 are LNHDA and SQIVND (reference sequence). V lost 3 bases and J lost 3, with 17 bases in between. This CDR3 has 16 residues. The CDR3 loop reads CASSILSQAGDYGYTF. CDR3 nucleotides: TGTGCCAGTAGTATTTTGTCGCAGGCCGGGGACTATGGCTACACCTTC.

This rearrangement joins TRBV24-1 to TRBJ2-5, with D maybe TRBD2 (5 bases). Looked up from germline, CDR1 is KGHDR and CDR2 is SFDVKD. Deletions cut 5 bases from V and 4 bases from J, with 10 bases between. The CDR3 consists of 13 residues. This chain's CDR3 is CATSARVTETQYF. In DNA, the CDR3 is TGTGCCACCAGTGCGAGGGTTACAGAGACCCAGTACTTC.

The chain has TRBV7-9 and TRBJ1-2; D gene ambiguous. In germline, CDR1 is SEHNR, CDR2 FQNEAQ (reference sequence). The CDR3 length is 15 residues. The V end lost 5 bases, the J end lost 4 bases, and 17 bases lay between the germline ends. As DNA, the CDR3 is TGTGCCAGCAGCGCGATAGCGGGCAGCTTCTATGGCTACACCTTC. Translated, it gives CASSAIAGSFYGYTF.

V gene TRBV7-2 combines with J gene TRBJ1-1; 10 bases are shared with TRBD1. The CDR3 runs to 14 residues. Germline V gene data show CDR1 as SGHTA and CDR2 as FQGNSA. V lost 7 bases and J lost 11; bases outside the gene matches: 13. This CDR3 reads CASTPGQGGRGAFF. In DNA form, the CDR3 reads TGTGCCAGCACCCCAGGACAGGGGGGCCGGGGGGCTTTCTTT. Based on the CDR3 plus reference TRBV7-2 and TRBJ1-1, the full variable domain is GAGVSQSPSNKVTEKGKDVELRCDPISGHTALYWYRQSLGQGLEFLIYFQGNSAPDKSGLPSDRFSAERTGGSVSTLTIQRTQQEDSAVYLCASTPGQGGRGAFFGQGTRLTVV.

The genes are TRBV5-1 and TRBJ2-7; the match to TRBD1 covers 7 bases. The CDR3 runs 15 residues. Trimming cost V 0 bases and J 0 bases; bases outside gene matches: 3. CDR1 and CDR2 from the germline V gene are SGHRS and YFSETQ. CDR3: CASSLGPGGSYEQYF. The CDR3 nucleotides are TGCGCCAGCAGCTTGGGCCCAGGGGGCTCCTACGAGCAGTACTTC. The complete variable domain, with remaining parts taken from reference TRBV5-1 and TRBJ2-7, reads KAGVTQTPRYLIKTRGQQVTLSCSPISGHRSVSWYQQTPGQGLQFLFEYFSETQRNKGNFPGRFSGRQFSNSRSEMNVSTLELGDSALYLCASSLGPGGSYEQYFGPGTRLTVT.

This chain uses TRBV10-3 with TRBJ1-5; 7 nucleotides line up with TRBD1. This CDR3 is 15 amino acids long. CDR1 ENHRY and CDR2 SYGVKD come from the germline V gene. J lost 3 bases, V lost 3 bases, and 5 bases had no gene match. Written as DNA, the CDR3 is TGTGCCATCAGTGAAACCGACAGGGACAATCAGCCCCAGCATTTT. Translated, it gives CAISETDRDNQPQHF.

The chain couples TRBV14 to TRBJ2-7; tentatively, D is TRBD1 (7 bases). V was shortened by 5 bases and J by 5 bases, with 25 bases between the two germline ends. Germline loops: CDR1 SGHDN, CDR2 FVKESK. The CDR3 has 17 residues. CDR3 coding DNA: TGTGCCAGCAGCTCCTGGGGGGTCAGGGGGGAAGGCCACGAGCAGTACTTC. Translating it yields CASSSWGVRGEGHEQYF.

This chain connects TRBV5-8 to TRBJ2-1, with D tentatively TRBD2 (7 bases). The ends were cut back, 0 bases at V and 6 bases at J, with 16 bases in the middle. In germline, CDR1 is SGHTS, CDR2 YDEGEE. This CDR3 has 16 residues. The CDR3 loop reads CASSLAYRGGSNEQFF. CDR3 bases: TGTGCCAGCAGCTTGGCCTATAGGGGGGGGAGCAATGAGCAGTTCTTC.

The chain links TRBV2 to TRBJ2-1; D is possibly TRBD1 (5 bases). Germline loops: CDR1 SNHLY, CDR2 FYNNEI. CDR3 size: 16 residues. Trimming removed 2 bases from V and 7 bases from J, with 18 bases in between. CDR3 nucleotides: TGTGCCAGCAGTGAATTGGGTCAGGGTGTTCCAAATGAGCAGTTCTTC. Protein sequence: CASSELGQGVPNEQFF.

This clone is a singleton in its sample. The V gene is TRBV12-3 or TRBV12-4, the J gene TRBJ1-1, with 7 nucleotides matching TRBD1. The CDR3 runs 13 residues. With 5 bases clipped from V and 3 bases from J, the junction kept 3 bases outside the gene matches. Written as DNA, the CDR3 is TGTGCCAGCAGTAGACAGGGCGACACTGAAGCTTTCTTT. The encoded protein is CASSRQGDTEAFF.

The chain carries TRBV6-6 and TRBJ1-3, with D uncertain. CDR1 is MNHNY and CDR2 is SVGAGI in the germline V gene (reference sequence). The germline V and J ends were trimmed by 4 bases and 0 bases, with 10 bases remaining between them. CDR3 size: 15 residues. Written as DNA, the CDR3 is TGTGCCAGCAGTTTTTCGGGAAACTCTGGAAACACCATATATTTT. As protein: CASSFSGNSGNTIYF.

The chain recombines TRBV2 with TRBJ2-3; D gene unclear. Germline V gene data show CDR1 as SNHLY and CDR2 as FYNNEI. V lost 2 bases to trimming and J lost 2 bases, with 11 bases between them. The CDR3 totals 15 residues. The CDR3 DNA is TGTGCCAGCAGTGAACGAGAGCTTATCACAGATACGCAGTATTTT. Its protein is CASSERELITDTQYF.

CDR3 DNA sequence: TGTGCCAGTAGCCTCTTAGCGGGGGGGCTTGCAGATACGCAGTATTTT. This sequence encodes CASSLLAGGLADTQYF. The chain recombines TRBV19 with TRBJ2-3; TRBD2 aligns across 11 bases. V dropped 6 bases and J dropped 4; count of bases not matched to a gene: 9. CDR1 LNHDA and CDR2 SQIVND come from the germline V gene (reference sequence). The CDR3 loop spans 16 amino acids.

This chain uses TRBV19 with TRBJ2-3; TRBD2 aligns across 11 bases. This CDR3 is 15 amino acids long. CDR1 LNHDA and CDR2 SQIVND come from the germline V gene (reference sequence). Trimming took 3 bases from V and 5 from J; bases not matched to a gene: 4. The CDR3 sequence is CASSISGGALDTQYF. The CDR3, as DNA: TGTGCCAGTAGTATTAGCGGGGGGGCCCTAGATACGCAGTATTTT.

The rearrangement links TRBV5-6 to TRBJ1-2, with no clear D. The germline V gene encodes CDR1 SGHDT and CDR2 YYEEEE. CDR3 length: 13 amino acids. Deletions cut 3 bases from V and 3 bases from J, with 9 bases between. This chain's CDR3 is CASSSGSYYGYTF. In DNA form, the CDR3 reads TGTGCCAGCAGCTCCGGGTCCTACTATGGCTACACCTTC.

The chain uses TRBV7-9 and TRBJ2-3, with 9 nucleotides matching TRBD2. The CDR3 is made up of 16 amino acids. Trimming at V came to 5 bases and at J to 2 bases, leaving 8 bases not matched to a gene. Per the germline V gene, CDR1 is SEHNR and CDR2 is FQNEAQ (reference sequence). In nucleotides, the CDR3 is TGTGCCAGCAGCAAGGTAGCGGGGGACTTCACAGATACGCAGTATTTT. Its protein is CASSKVAGDFTDTQYF.

The chain employs TRBV7-2 and TRBJ1-3; TRBD1 aligns across 9 bases. From germline, CDR1 is SGHTA and CDR2 FQGNSA. With 6 bases clipped from V and 1 base from J, the junction kept 4 bases outside the gene matches. The CDR3 runs 15 residues. The DNA of the CDR3 is TGTGCCAGCAGTCAACAGGGGGCATCTGGAAACACCATATATTTT. Translating gives CASSQQGASGNTIYF.

The V gene is TRBV5-8, the J gene TRBJ2-3; maybe TRBD2 (7 bases). CDR1 and CDR2 (germline): SGHTS, YDEGEE. The CDR3 spans 13 residues. V was shortened by 4 bases and J by 7 bases, with 13 bases between the two germline ends. The CDR3 DNA sequence: TGTGCCAGCAGCCCGCGGGGGCTGAATACGCAGTATTTT. Its translation is CASSPRGLNTQYF.

The chain combines TRBV11-1 with TRBJ2-2, with D possibly being TRBD1 (5 bases). This CDR3 has 16 amino acids. The V end was cut by 2 bases, the J end by 4 bases, with 14 bases between. Germline assignment: CDR1 SGHAT and CDR2 FQDESV (reference sequence). The CDR3 is CASSLWGRSGTGELFF. CDR3 coding DNA: TGTGCCAGCAGCTTATGGGGCAGGTCCGGCACCGGGGAGCTGTTTTTT.

The gene calls are TRBV4-2 and TRBJ1-5; 8 positions agree with TRBD1. The CDR3 is 18 residues long. Unmatched junction bases numbered 13, after V lost 1 base and J lost 5 bases. The V gene's germline CDR1 is LGHNA and CDR2 YNFKEQ. CDR3: CASSQGGQGGGEDQPQHF. CDR3 nucleotide sequence: TGTGCCAGCAGCCAAGGTGGACAGGGAGGGGGTGAAGATCAGCCCCAGCATTTT.

There are a few counts of this clone. This CDR3 reads CASNSATGTEAFF. The CDR3 DNA is TGTGCCAGTAACTCCGCGACAGGGACTGAAGCTTTCTTT. The J gene is TRBJ1-1, the V gene TRBV19, with 7 bases fitting TRBD1. The trim removed 7 bases at V and 5 bases at J, leaving 7 bases unmatched. The germline V gene has CDR1 LNHDA and CDR2 SQIVND (reference sequence). The CDR3 totals 13 residues.

V and J are TRBV20-1 and TRBJ1-5; TRBD1 is a possible D gene (5 bases). The CDR3 covers 19 residues. The germline V and J ends were trimmed by 3 bases and 0 bases, with 24 bases remaining between them. Germline assignment: CDR1 DFQATT and CDR2 SNEGSKA (reference sequence). CDR3 coding DNA: TGCAGTGCTAGTTTCGGGGGGATCGGGTCTCTTAATAGCAATCAGCCCCAGCATTTT. It codes for CSASFGGIGSLNSNQPQHF.

J is TRBJ2-7 and V is TRBV30, with TRBD2 matching over 16 bases. The CDR3 is 18 amino acids. Germline V CDR1 and CDR2: GTSNPN, SVGIG (reference sequence). J gave up 5 bases and V 6 bases, and 16 bases lay outside the gene matches. The CDR3 loop reads CACRRRSVGLAGGHEQYF. CDR3 sequence (DNA): TGTGCCTGTCGCCGGCGAAGCGTGGGACTAGCGGGGGGGCACGAGCAGTACTTC.